This TCR beta chain was captured in a study of post-analysis software for immune sequencing data. In this sample, this clonotype turned up a few times. Antigen specificity is unknown. The V end was cut by 2 bases, the J end by 4 bases, with 9 bases between. This CDR3 is built from 13 residues. Unique molecular identifiers featured in each of the TCR beta cDNA libraries. Via MiXCR, TCRdb re-called the PCR reads, giving one row per CDR3 protein. The table has about 540,000 distinct CDR3 sequences, around a third seen once. Findings of the study overall: The study found TRBV5-6, TRBV5-1 and TRBV20-1 among about five TRBV segments more frequent in patients than controls.

This TCR was recovered from a girl aged 2 to 17 with multiple sclerosis. The gene calls are TRBV12-3 or TRBV12-4 and TRBJ2-7; D is ambiguous. The specimen was blood. CDR3 loop: CASSLRSIYEQYF. CDR3 DNA sequence: TGTGCCAGCAGTTTAAGGTCAATTTACGAGCAGTACTTC.